The 2 T cell receptor beta chains below were found in one sample sequenced in a study of blood T cell repertoires in COVID-19. The data were produced by immunoSEQ multiplex PCR, yet TCRdb's version contains in-frame clones alone and is incomplete. The sample has approximately 240,000 clones, roughly 84% seen once; the top ten hold roughly 20%. The sequencing input was peripheral blood. The receptors here all came from a woman of 80 years or more with active or convalescent COVID-19.

The genes are TRBV5-4 and TRBJ2-1; 7 positions match TRBD1. V gave up 0 bases and J gave up 6 bases; unmatched junction bases: 6. Per germline, CDR1 SGHNT and CDR2 YYREEE (reference sequence). The CDR3 spans 15 residues. In DNA form, the CDR3 reads TGTGCCAGCAGCTTGGCCGAGACAGGGTTCAATGAGCAGTTCTTC. Protein: CASSLAETGFNEQFF.

V is TRBV29-1 and J is TRBJ2-1; 12 bases agree with TRBD2. Germline trimming cut 7 bases from V and 1 base from J; bases unmatched to any gene: 8. This CDR3 has 16 residues. Looked up from germline, CDR1 is SQVTM and CDR2 is ANQGSEA. CDR3 nucleotide sequence: TGCAGCGCCCTAAGGGGGACTAGCGGGTCCTACAATGAGCAGTTCTTC. It specifies CSALRGTSGSYNEQFF.